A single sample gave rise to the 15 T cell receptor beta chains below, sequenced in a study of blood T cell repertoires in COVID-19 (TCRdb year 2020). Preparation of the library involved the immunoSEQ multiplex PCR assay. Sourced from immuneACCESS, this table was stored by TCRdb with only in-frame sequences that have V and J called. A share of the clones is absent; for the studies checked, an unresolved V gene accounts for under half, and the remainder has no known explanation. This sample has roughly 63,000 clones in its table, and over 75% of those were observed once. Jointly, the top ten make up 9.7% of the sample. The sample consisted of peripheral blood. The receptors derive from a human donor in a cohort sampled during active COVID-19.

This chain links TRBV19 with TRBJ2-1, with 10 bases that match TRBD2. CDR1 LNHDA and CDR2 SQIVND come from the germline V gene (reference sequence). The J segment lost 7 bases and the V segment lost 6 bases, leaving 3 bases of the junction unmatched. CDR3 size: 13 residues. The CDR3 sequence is CASSLAGVNEQFF. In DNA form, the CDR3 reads TGTGCCAGTAGCCTAGCGGGAGTAAATGAGCAGTTCTTC.

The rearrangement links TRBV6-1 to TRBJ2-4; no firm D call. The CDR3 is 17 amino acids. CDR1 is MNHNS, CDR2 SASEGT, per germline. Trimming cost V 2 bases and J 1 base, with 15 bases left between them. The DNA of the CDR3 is TGTGCCAGCAGTGAACCCCTGATCCACGCGGCCAAAAACATTCAGTACTTC. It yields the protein CASSEPLIHAAKNIQYF.

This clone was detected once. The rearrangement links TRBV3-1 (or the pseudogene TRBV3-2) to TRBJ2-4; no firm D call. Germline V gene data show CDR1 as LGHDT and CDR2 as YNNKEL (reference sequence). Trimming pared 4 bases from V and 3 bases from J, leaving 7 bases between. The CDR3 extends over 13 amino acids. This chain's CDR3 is CASSPRLKNIQYF. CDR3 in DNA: TGTGCCAGCAGCCCGCGACTCAAAAACATTCAGTACTTC.

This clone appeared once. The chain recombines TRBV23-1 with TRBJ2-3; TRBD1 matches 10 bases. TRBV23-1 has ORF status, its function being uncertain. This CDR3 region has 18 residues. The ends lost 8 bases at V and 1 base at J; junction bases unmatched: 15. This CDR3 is CASGTGTGATFGTDTQYF. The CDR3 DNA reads TGCGCCAGCGGAACCGGGACAGGGGCCACCTTCGGCACAGATACGCAGTATTTT.

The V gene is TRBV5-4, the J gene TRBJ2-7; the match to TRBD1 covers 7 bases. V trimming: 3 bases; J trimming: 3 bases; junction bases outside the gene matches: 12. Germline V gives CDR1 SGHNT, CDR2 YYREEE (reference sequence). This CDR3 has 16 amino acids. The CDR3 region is CASSSQAGGNRYEQYF. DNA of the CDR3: TGTGCCAGCAGCTCACAAGCAGGGGGAAACCGCTACGAGCAGTACTTC.

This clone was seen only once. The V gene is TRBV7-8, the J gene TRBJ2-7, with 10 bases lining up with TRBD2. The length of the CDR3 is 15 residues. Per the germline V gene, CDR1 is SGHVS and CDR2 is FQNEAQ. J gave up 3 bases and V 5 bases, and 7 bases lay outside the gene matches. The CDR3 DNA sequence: TGTGCCAGCAGCCGGGTTCTAGCGGGAGTCTACGAGCAGTACTTC. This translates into CASSRVLAGVYEQYF.

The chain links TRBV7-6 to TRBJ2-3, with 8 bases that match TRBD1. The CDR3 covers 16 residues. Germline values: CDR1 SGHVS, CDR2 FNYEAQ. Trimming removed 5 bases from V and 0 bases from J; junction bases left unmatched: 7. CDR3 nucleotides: TGTGCCAGCAGCGACACTACAGGGGGGAGCACAGATACGCAGTATTTT. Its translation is CASSDTTGGSTDTQYF.

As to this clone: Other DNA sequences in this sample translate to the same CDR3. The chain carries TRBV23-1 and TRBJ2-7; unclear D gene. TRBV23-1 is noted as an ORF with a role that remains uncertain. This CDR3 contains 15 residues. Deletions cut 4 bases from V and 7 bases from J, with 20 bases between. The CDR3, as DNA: TGCGCCAGCAGTCCCCCCCAAAAGCCTAGGCGTGAGCAGTACTTC. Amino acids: CASSPPQKPRREQYF.

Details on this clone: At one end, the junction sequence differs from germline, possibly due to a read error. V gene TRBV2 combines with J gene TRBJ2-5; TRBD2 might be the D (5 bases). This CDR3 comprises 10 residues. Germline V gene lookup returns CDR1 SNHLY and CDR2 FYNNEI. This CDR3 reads CASSEARADF. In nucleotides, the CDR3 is TGTGCCAGCAGTGAAGCGAGGGCCGACTTC. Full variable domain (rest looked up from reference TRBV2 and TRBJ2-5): EPEVTQTPSHQVTQMGQEVILRCVPISNHLYFYWYRQILGQKVEFLVSFYNNEISEKSEIFDDQFSVERPDGSNFTLKIRSTKLEDSAMYFCASSEARADFGPGTRLLVL.

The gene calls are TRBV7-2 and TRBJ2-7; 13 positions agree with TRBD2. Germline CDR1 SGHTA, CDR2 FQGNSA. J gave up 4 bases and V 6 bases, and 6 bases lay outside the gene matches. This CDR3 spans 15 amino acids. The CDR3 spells CASSRLAGGGYEQYF. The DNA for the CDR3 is TGTGCCAGCAGTAGACTAGCGGGAGGCGGGTACGAGCAGTACTTC.

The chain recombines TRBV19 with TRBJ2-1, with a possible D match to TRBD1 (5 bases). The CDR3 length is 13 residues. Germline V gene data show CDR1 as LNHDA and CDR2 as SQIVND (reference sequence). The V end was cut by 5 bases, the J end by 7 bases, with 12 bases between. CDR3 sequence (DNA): TGTGCCAGTAGTTGGGGCTTAGGAAATGAGCAGTTCTTC. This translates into CASSWGLGNEQFF.

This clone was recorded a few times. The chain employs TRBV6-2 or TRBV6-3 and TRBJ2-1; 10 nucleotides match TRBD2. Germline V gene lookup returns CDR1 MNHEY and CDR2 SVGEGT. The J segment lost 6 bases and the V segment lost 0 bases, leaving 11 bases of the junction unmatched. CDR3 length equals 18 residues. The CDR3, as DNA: TGTGCCAGCAGTTACTCGATTCCTAGCGGGAGATGGGGCAATGAGCAGTTCTTC. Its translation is CASSYSIPSGRWGNEQFF.

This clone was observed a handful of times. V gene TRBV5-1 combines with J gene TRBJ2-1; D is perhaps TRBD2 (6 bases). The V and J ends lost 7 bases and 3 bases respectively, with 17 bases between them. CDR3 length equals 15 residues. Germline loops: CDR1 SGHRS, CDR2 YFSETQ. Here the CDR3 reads CASSGSGLNYNEQFF. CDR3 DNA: TGCGCCAGCTCGGGGTCGGGACTCAACTACAATGAGCAGTTCTTC.

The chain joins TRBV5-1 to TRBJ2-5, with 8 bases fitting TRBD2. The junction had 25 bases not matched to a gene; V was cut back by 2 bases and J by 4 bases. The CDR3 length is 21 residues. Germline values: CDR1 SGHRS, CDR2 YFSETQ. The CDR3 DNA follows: TGCGCCAGCAGCTTAGTACGCGGGATCAGCGGGAGAACGTTCTTACCAGAGACCCAGTACTTC. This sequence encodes CASSLVRGISGRTFLPETQYF.

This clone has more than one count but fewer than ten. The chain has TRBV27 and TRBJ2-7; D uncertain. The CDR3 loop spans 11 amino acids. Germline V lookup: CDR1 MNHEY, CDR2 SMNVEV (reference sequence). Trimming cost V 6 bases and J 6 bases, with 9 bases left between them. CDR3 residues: CASRTPGEQYF. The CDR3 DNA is TGTGCCAGCAGAACTCCCGGCGAGCAGTACTTC.